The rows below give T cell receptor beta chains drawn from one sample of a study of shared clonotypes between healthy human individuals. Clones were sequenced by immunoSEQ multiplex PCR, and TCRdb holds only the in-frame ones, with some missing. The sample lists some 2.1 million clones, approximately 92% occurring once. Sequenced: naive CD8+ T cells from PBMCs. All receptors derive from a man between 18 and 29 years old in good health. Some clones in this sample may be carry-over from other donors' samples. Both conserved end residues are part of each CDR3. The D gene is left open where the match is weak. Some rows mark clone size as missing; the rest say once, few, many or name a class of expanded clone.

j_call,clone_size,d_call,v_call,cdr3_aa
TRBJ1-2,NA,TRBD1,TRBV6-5,CASSRTGSDGYTF
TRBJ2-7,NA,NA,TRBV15,CATSREAAPNYEQYF
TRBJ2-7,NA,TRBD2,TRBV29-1,CSVIGLAVRTDYEQYF
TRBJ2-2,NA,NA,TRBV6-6,CASSSNAGVGELFF
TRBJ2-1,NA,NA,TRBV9,CASSRTTPGNEQFF
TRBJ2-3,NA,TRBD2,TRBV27,CASMLAVPTDTQYF
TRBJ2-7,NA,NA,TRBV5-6,CASSWLPRAGTEQYF
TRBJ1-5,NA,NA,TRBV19,CATAGQGNQPQHF
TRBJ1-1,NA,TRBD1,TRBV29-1,CSVETGMNTEAFF
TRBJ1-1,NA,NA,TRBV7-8,CASRLTPPGPWNTEAFF
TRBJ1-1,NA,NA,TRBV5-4,CASSLSFTEAFF
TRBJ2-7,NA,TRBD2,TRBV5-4,CASSHTSGNSYEQYF
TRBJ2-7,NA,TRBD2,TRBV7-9,CASRLAGNYEQYF
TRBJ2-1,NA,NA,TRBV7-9,CASDPRGSVNYNEQFF
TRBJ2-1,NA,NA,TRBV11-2,CASSPSRDEQFF
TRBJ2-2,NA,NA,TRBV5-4,CATEGGRELFF
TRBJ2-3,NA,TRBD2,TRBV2,CASSEAVAGGSTDTQYF
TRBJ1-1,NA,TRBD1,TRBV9,CASSQSGGGSGAFF
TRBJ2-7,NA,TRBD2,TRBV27,CASSSPGLAYEQYF
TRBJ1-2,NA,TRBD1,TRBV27,CASSLSHDRGLHGYTF
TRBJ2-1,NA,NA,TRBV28,CASSLLVEQFF
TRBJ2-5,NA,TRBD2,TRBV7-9,CASSLDTSGRREQYF
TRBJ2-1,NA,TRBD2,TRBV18,CASSPTRLAELYNEQFF
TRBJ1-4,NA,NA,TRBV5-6,CASSLLQEGEEKLFF
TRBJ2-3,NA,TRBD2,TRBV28,CASSDPGTSGFTDTQYF
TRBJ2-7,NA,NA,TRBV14,CASSQRVSYEQYF
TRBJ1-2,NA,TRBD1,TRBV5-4,CASSYGTGPLGYTF
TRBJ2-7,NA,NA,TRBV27,CASSDLRGYEQYF
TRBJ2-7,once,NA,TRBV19,CASSIRAGPTEQYF
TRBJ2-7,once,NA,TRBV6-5,CASSYSGEGGFHEQYF
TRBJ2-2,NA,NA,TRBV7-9,CASSFRPIPGELFF
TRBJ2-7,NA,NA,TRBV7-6,CASSGRGTREQYF
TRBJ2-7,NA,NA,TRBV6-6,CASTQGTAYEQYF
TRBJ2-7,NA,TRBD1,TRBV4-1,CASSLRQGSSYEQYF
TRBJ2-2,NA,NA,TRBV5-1,CASSLDRVFSGELFF
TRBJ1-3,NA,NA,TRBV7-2,CASSTDNSLSGNTIYF
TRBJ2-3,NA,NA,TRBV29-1,CSARATDTQYF
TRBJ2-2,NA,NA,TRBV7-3,CASSPLVAGELFF
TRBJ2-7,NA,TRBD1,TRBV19,CASSNRDREPYEQYF
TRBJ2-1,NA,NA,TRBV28,CASSLLGDSDNEQFF
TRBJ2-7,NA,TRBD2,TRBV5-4,CASSLGTSGSYEQYF
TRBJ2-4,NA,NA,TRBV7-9,CASSSRLNREVGKNIQYF
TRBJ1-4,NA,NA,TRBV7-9,CASSFMTGPNEKLFF
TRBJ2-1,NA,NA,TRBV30,CAWSSTLGEVGEQFF
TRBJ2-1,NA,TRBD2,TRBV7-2,CASSRTSGGLGEQFF
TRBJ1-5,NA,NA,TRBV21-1,CASLRIQYSNQPQHF
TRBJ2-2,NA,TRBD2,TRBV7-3,CASSLTSGKAGELFF
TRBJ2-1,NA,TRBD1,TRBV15,CATSEGQGFNEQFF
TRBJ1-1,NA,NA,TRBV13,CASSLSMYAGLMNTEAFF
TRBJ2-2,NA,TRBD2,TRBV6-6,CASSLAGGPITGELFF
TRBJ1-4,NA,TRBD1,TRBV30,CAWSDDIGTGNEKLFF
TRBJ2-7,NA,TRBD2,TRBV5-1,CASSLAWAGGDYEQYF